This record covers a single T cell receptor (beta chain). This sample stems from a study of blood T cell repertoires in COVID-19. The overall study: COVID-19 samples collected from the United States, Italy and Spain covered acute and convalescent phases. PBMCs, B-cell-depleted T cells, or T cells provided the cDNA or gDNA that made up the material.

Original handling: Reference gene primers were amplified, and this amplification served to estimate nucleated cell counts. The method was immunoSEQ multiplex PCR; TCRdb's version includes in-frame clones alone and lacks a portion of them. From that table come the V and J calls and clone size; the DNA was used to work out D and trimming. The profile shows roughly 110,000 clones, 80% to 95% of them singletons. The receptor was derived from a woman in her thirties with acute or convalescent COVID-19. Sequenced input: peripheral blood.

The CDR3 bases are TGTGCCAGCGGGTTCCGGGGGTCAGCCTACGAGCAGTACTTC. This encodes CASGFRGSAYEQYF. The chain combines TRBV28 with TRBJ2-7, with a weak D call TRBD2 (6 bases). This CDR3 contains 14 residues. Germline-derived CDR1 and CDR2 are MDHEN and SYDVKM. V was pared by 8 bases and J by 2 bases, with 16 bases between.